The present TCR beta chain was sequenced within a study of neurological immune-mediated disorders. In this sample, this clonotype turned up many times. MiXCR, applied by TCRdb to the 5' RACE reads, yields one record per CDR3 protein. The top ten clones hold under 3.5% of a sample with roughly 100,000 distinct CDR3 sequences, about a tenth of them seen once. Germline values: CDR1 SEHNR, CDR2 FQNEAQ (reference sequence). Trimming left V 5 bases short and J 7 bases short, with 15 bases between. The CDR3 has 13 residues. Specified time point: longitudinal time-point 3. The source of this sequence is a female donor with HTLV-1-associated myelopathy (HAM/TSP). The chain joins TRBV7-9 to TRBJ2-7, with no clear D. Sequenced: PBMCs. CDR3 DNA: TGTGCCAGCAGCAGAACCGAGTTGAGAGAGCAGTACTTC. Translating it yields CASSRTELREQYF.